This entry concerns a single T cell receptor beta chain. Its antigen target is currently unknown. Relative to the germline gene, one junction end is altered; a read error may explain this. The sample originates from a study of cytomegalovirus exposure and HLA in healthy donors (dated by TCRdb to about 2017). A note on the overall study: An earlier analysis of several hundred of the donors reported approximately 260 Gb of sequence data and approximately 120 million unique TCR beta sequences obtained from about 170 million T cells. About 280 gigabases of sequencing data and around 85 million unique TCR sequences made up an early release that covered 640 HLA-typed donors. Of the roughly 400 genotyped donors, approximately 83% fell in the genetic ancestry cluster associated with self-reported Caucasian donors. The study was designed to test whether signatures of past pathogen exposure could be identified by cataloging public T cell receptors. The study used immunosequencing to profile the T cell repertoires of hundreds of subjects and linked those repertoires to cytomegalovirus serostatus. Along with the roughly 700-subject first cohort, a separate validation cohort of over 90 different subjects was used. The study combined high-throughput TCR immunosequencing, statistical association of individual TCRs with disease status, and machine learning to predict cytomegalovirus infection status. To study patterns of TCR occurrence, a later analysis re-analyzed previously published TCR beta repertoires from 600 to 750 donors and added high-resolution HLA genotyping. Rather than drawing on any new phenotypic data, the later analysis identified candidate immune exposures from TCR beta sequences and the way those sequences occurred across donors. To decide whether each TCR beta V gene segment behaved as functional or pseudogenic, an earlier analysis of fewer than 750 of the donors relied on high-throughput TCR beta sequencing. Donor age, sex, ethnicity and CMV serostatus were compiled together with the repertoire data. A later genetic analysis used genome-wide SNP genotypes for about 60% of the roughly 670 donors, treating that subset as a discovery cohort. Every discovery cohort repertoire had been produced on one sequencing platform. Both class I and class II loci were covered by HLA typing, at four-digit resolution. Typing coverage varied by locus: roughly 629-630 donors for A, B, C, DRB1 and DQB1; roughly 500 for DQA1; around 570 for DPA1; under 490 for DPB1. Roughly 5 DR-DQ haplotypes were handled as single units for association and clustering because linkage in the cohort was strong. On average, 235,054 unique TCR beta nucleotide sequences were sequenced per donor among about 400 genotyped donors of the cohort, with 15% to 20% of those sequences being non-productive.

The germline V gene (reference sequence) sets CDR1 to LNHNV and CDR2 to YYDKDF. The CDR3 measures 13 amino acids from cysteine to phenylalanine. The sequence is cut down to CDR3 DNA, 39 bases in frame from base 1. Library prep was done by the immunoSEQ multiplex PCR assay. For the multiplex PCR, a mixture combining 60 forward primers for TCR Vbeta segments and 13 reverse primers for TCR Jbeta segments was used. The CDR3 region of rearranged TCR beta genes was amplified from genomic DNA with a multiplex PCR assay. Amplified TCR beta libraries were sequenced as 87-base-pair reads on the Illumina HiSeq System. Per the authors' processing: Across the 666 repertoires, a later analysis counted 80 million or so unique TCR beta chains, roughly 11 million of which were shared by at least two donors. Raw reads were error-corrected and collapsed into unique sequences by a nearest-neighbor algorithm in which closely related sequences were merged to remove PCR and sequencing errors. CDR3 sequences were aligned to IMGT reference sequences to assign V, D and J gene segments. For a sequence to be retained, a match of at least six nucleotides was required to both a V gene segment and a J gene segment. Rearrangements were called productive when the CDR3 lacked stop codons and stayed in frame with V and J; all others were non-productive. CDR3 was defined according to IMGT convention as the region running from the second conserved V-encoded cysteine to the conserved J-encoded phenylalanine. Sequences without an unambiguous match to a single V gene segment were excluded from the earlier analysis of approximately 560 of the donors. An earlier analysis of 587 of the donors called V segments functional above 56.7% productive rearrangements and segregating when the between-donor standard deviation exceeded 5%. To diagnose cytomegalovirus status from the catalog of TCR beta chain sequences, a statistical classification framework was built. In a later analysis, TCR nucleotide sequences were compared against IMGT/GENE-DB human TR gene sequences so that V and J genes could be assigned. In a later analysis, CDR3 sequences and most-parsimonious VDJ recombination scenarios were assigned using the TCRdist pipeline. In a later analysis, each TCR beta chain was defined by its CDR3 amino acid sequence together with its V-gene family, and reads lacking a unique V-gene family were excluded. To address suspected cross-contamination and a sequencing artifact, a later analysis removed 592 highly shared, low-generation-probability nucleotide sequences. For each public chain, a later analysis derived a clonal expansion index from normalized ranks of inferred template counts within each repertoire. In a later analysis, generation probabilities were computed with a VDJ recombination model fitted to out-of-frame rearrangements, and the resulting probabilities were checked against IGoR. Hypergeometric tests were used in a later analysis to score TCR-TCR, TCR-HLA and TCR-CMV co-occurrence, with a repertoire-size bias correction applied to the TCR pairs. In a later analysis, false discovery rates were estimated by permuting HLA or CMV assignments 20 times. A later analysis grouped co-occurring TCRs with DBSCAN, adding TCRdist sequence similarity when clustering within HLA-allele-positive subsets. For co-occurrence clustering, repertoires with fewer than 30,000 or more than 120,000 public chains were excluded, along with roughly 5 repertoires with anomalous nucleotide sharing. TCRdb took over this immuneACCESS table, retaining in-frame rearrangements with V and J assigned. Such tables are incomplete; in checked studies, under half of the missing clones stem from an unresolved V gene, and the remainder is unexplained. V, J and clone size are taken as reported in that table, and D and trimming were inferred from the DNA itself. The table for this sample records around 40,000 clones. The top ten hold roughly 5.9% of the sample.

The cohort comprised under 700 healthy bone marrow donors. All cohort members were sampled while nominally healthy, although unrecorded immune exposures were likely present. CMV serostatus was recorded as positive for 250 to 300 and negative for about 50% of the roughly 670 cohort members, whereas no CMV serostatus was recorded for the donor in question. Each donor provided a peripheral blood sample, and peripheral blood mononuclear cells were used for TCR beta sequencing. Genomic DNA extraction from the blood cell samples was performed with the Qiagen DNeasy Blood Extraction Kit. Study-wide conclusions, independent of this receptor: The classifier was reported to diagnose cytomegalovirus status with high specificity and sensitivity in both the original cohort and the validation cohort. Because counts were too low, some 16 rarely observed V segments, including chromosome 9 orphons, were excluded from the earlier analysis of around 640 of the donors. In the study, some 160 TCR beta chains were listed as associated with cytomegalovirus. In vitro tests confirmed that a few of the cytomegalovirus-associated TCR beta chains recognize cytomegalovirus antigens. In a later analysis, several top co-occurrence clusters were reported to appear linked to parvovirus B19, influenza, CMV and Epstein-Barr virus. Correlated functional status among segregating V segments might be attributable to linkage disequilibrium, but an unknown experimental factor could not be ruled out. In a later analysis, the rate of TCR association differed among HLA loci, with DRB1 alleles having the most associated TCRs and HLA-C alleles having the fewest. Because some donors lacked HLA typing at each locus, the association tests relied only on the typed subset. A later analysis found that most CMV-associated TCR beta chains appeared HLA-restricted, with HLA associations seemingly driven largely by CMV exposure. At a false discovery rate of 0.05, a later analysis linked 15,000 to 20,000 TCR beta sequences to specific HLA alleles. This cohort had only TCR beta chains sequenced, and the lack of alpha or paired-chain data limited which features could be detected. Some IMGT-functional V segments, including TRBV6-2 and TRBV6-3, could not be distinguished by the 87-base-pair reads and were therefore excluded. Roughly uniform sequencing depth across donors was assumed in presence/absence analyses, although this assumption may not hold. The authors suggested that the approach could potentially be extended to other disease states and immunological phenotypes. In a later genetic analysis, a missense DCLRE1C variant was associated with V-gene and J-gene trimming of TCR beta chains, and the association was replicated in an independent cohort. When HLA alleles, especially DR and DQ, strongly co-occurred, attributing TCR associations to individual alleles was difficult. An earlier analysis of approximately 500 of the donors showed that most TCR beta V segments appeared in productive rearrangements either about 87% or about 30% of the time, which broadly matched IMGT annotations. The sequencing pipeline was judged likely to have produced a cluster of highly shared sequence variants as a technical artifact. A later genetic analysis reported fewer N-insertions in productive TCRs among donors in an Asian-associated ancestry cluster than the approximately 700-donor mean. In a later analysis, HLA-associated TCR beta chains were found to be more clonally expanded and to have lower generation probabilities than equally common non-associated chains. For the cohort, immune exposure information was limited to CMV serostatus. Most TCR sequences were seen in very few donors, while some public TCRs were found in many individuals. A further reported finding was that TCR beta sequences accurately predicted the HLA-A and HLA-B alleles for most subjects in the first cohort.

The clonotype originates from a human donor in good health. The rearranged segments are TRBV15 and TRBJ1-2, and the D gene may be TRBD1, 5 bases matching. What was sequenced was PBMCs. The bases are TGTGCCACCAGCAGAGATCCGGGGACTGACCCGATCTTC. Its protein is CATSRDPGTDPIF. Extended through the reference TRBV15 and TRBJ1-2 proteins, this CDR3 yields the full variable domain: DAMVIQNPRYQVTQFGKPVTLSCSQTLNHNVMYWYQQKSSQAPKLLFHYYDKDFNNEADTPDNFQSRRPNTSFCFLDIRSPGLGDTAMYLCATSRDPGTDPIFGSGTRLTVV.